This T cell receptor beta chain derives from a study of T cell changes during pregnancy in multiple sclerosis. V shed 3 bases and J 4 bases; nucleotides not matched to a gene: 6. This CDR3 has 17 residues. Germline V lookup: CDR1 SGDLS, CDR2 YYNGEE. The table came from immunoSEQ multiplex PCR; TCRdb's copy has only in-frame clones and leaves some out. This table has about 8,500 clones, 70% to 90% appearing once. The sequence was collected from a female donor in good health, enrolled as a control in a pregnancy study. The sample consisted of CD8+ T cells from peripheral blood mononuclear cells, taken in the first trimester of pregnancy. The chain links TRBV9 to TRBJ2-1; TRBD2 aligns across 14 bases. CDR3 residues: CASSAQGLAGEYNEQFF. The DNA for the CDR3 is TGTGCCAGCAGCGCCCAGGGACTAGCGGGGGAATACAATGAGCAGTTCTTC.